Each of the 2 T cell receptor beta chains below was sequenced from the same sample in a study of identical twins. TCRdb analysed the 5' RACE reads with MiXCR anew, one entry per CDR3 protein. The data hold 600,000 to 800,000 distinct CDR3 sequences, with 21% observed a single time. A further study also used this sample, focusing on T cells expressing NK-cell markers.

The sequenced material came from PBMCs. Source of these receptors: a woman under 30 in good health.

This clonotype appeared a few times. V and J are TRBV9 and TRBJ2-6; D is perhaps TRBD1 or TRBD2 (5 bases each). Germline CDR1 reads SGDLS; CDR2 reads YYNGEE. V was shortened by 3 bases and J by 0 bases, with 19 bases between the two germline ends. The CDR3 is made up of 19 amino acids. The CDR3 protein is CASSDPSRDPPSGANVLTF. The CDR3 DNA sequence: TGTGCCAGCAGCGACCCGTCCCGGGACCCTCCCTCTGGGGCCAACGTCCTGACTTTC.

CDR3 loop: CASSYSRSGTGELFF. The CDR3 DNA follows: TGTGCCAGCAGTTACTCGAGAAGTGGCACCGGGGAGCTGTTTTTT. The chain uses TRBV6-2 or TRBV6-3 and TRBJ2-2; D remains unclear. Germline CDR1 is MNHEY and CDR2 is SVGEGT. This CDR3 comprises 15 residues. The germline V and J ends were trimmed by 0 bases and 4 bases, with 9 bases remaining between them.